These T cell receptor beta chains were read from a single sample in a study of chemoradiotherapy in HPV16-positive cancers. Profiling relied on immunoSEQ multiplex PCR, and the TCRdb table lists in-frame clones only, not all of them. The sample includes 8,200 or so clones, over 75% of them seen just once. The sequenced sample was tumor tissue, obtained from a patient who underwent chemoradiotherapy. These receptors all come from a human donor with HPV-associated anogenital cancer. The CDR3 runs from the conserved cysteine through the conserved F or W. A D gene is named only where the DNA matches it firmly. Rows give clone size only sometimes, using once, few, many, or a class for an expanded clone.

d_gene,j_gene,abundance,v_gene,CDR3nt,CDR3aa
.,TRBJ1-1,.,TRBV10-3,TGTGCCATCAGTGAAGGATATGCGTCTGAAGCTTTCTTT,CAISEGYASEAFF
.,TRBJ1-1,few,TRBV19,TGTGCCAGTAGTCGGGCCAGGGACACTGAAGCTTTCTTT,CASSRARDTEAFF
.,TRBJ2-2,.,TRBV28,TGTGCCAGCAGTCCGACCACAGAGAACACCGGGGAGCTGTTTTTT,CASSPTTENTGELFF
TRBD2,TRBJ2-7,.,TRBV6-6,TGTGCCAGCAGTGGCTCACTAGCGGGAGGTGAGCAGTACTTC,CASSGSLAGGEQYF
TRBD1,TRBJ2-1,.,TRBV9,TGTGCCAGCAGCGCTAGGACAGGGGTAGGAAATGAGCAGTTCTTC,CASSARTGVGNEQFF
TRBD2,TRBJ2-1,.,TRBV6-1,TGTGCCAGCAGCCCCGGGGGGAGAAACAATGAGCAGTTCTTC,CASSPGGRNNEQFF
.,TRBJ2-1,.,TRBV7-2,TGTGCCAGCAGATTACCCGGGGAGTACAATGAGCAGTTCTTC,CASRLPGEYNEQFF
.,TRBJ2-3,.,TRBV2,TGTGCCAGCAGCTTAGTGGGGGATAGCACAGATACGCAGTATTTT,CASSLVGDSTDTQYF
.,TRBJ1-4,.,TRBV7-2,TGTGCCAGCAGCTTCGGTCGGGGGAGCGCAGATAATGAAAAACTGTTTTTT,CASSFGRGSADNEKLFF
.,TRBJ1-1,.,TRBV20-1,TGCAGTGCTAGGGGCACTCTAGGGGCTTTCTTT,CSARGTLGAFF
TRBD2,TRBJ2-2,.,TRBV5-8,TGTGCCAGCAGCACCCGGGGAATAGCGGGGGTGACCGGGGAGCTGTTTTTT,CASSTRGIAGVTGELFF
.,TRBJ1-6,once,TRBV14,TGTGCCAGCAGCCAACTCAGGGTGTATGGTAATTCACCCCTCCACTTT,CASSQLRVYGNSPLHF
.,TRBJ2-5,.,TRBV25-1,TGTGCCAGCAGTGAACTTCTGGATAGCTTAGAGACCCAGTACTTC,CASSELLDSLETQYF
TRBD1,TRBJ1-1,few,TRBV11-3,TGTGCCAGCAGCCGACAGGGAGGCACTGAAGCTTTCTTT,CASSRQGGTEAFF
.,TRBJ2-7,once,TRBV7-9,TGTGCCAGCAGCTTACCGGGGGCTGTGAACGAGCAGTACTTC,CASSLPGAVNEQYF
.,TRBJ2-1,.,TRBV5-6,TGTGCCAGCAGTCTAGTTGGGGGAAGCGATGAGCAGTTCTTC,CASSLVGGSDEQFF
.,TRBJ1-5,.,TRBV6-1,TGTGCCAGCACGGGCAGTATTAGCAATCAGCCCCAGCATTTT,CASTGSISNQPQHF
TRBD1,TRBJ1-2,.,TRBV28,TGTGCCAGCAGTCCATCGACAGGGGGAGTCTCTGGCTACACCTTC,CASSPSTGGVSGYTF
TRBD2,TRBJ2-3,.,TRBV5-5,TGTGCCAGCAGCTTTAGACTAGCGGCAGATACGCAGTATTTT,CASSFRLAADTQYF
.,TRBJ2-1,once,TRBV5-1,TGCGCCAGCAGCTTGGGTCGGGATGAGCAGTTCTTC,CASSLGRDEQFF
TRBD1,TRBJ1-1,.,TRBV29-1,TGCAGCGTTATGGACAGGGGGGGGAACACTGAAGCTTTCTTT,CSVMDRGGNTEAFF
.,TRBJ2-5,few,TRBV2,TGTGCCAGCAACGGGGAATTTCGGGAGACCCAGTACTTC,CASNGEFRETQYF
.,TRBJ2-7,.,TRBV7-9,TGTGCCAGCAGCTCGTCGACAGGATACGAGCAGTACTTC,CASSSSTGYEQYF
.,TRBJ1-2,once,TRBV6-1,TGTGCCAGCAGTGAAAACGTCTATGGCTACACCTTC,CASSENVYGYTF
.,TRBJ2-1,.,TRBV5-1,TGCGCCAGCAGCTTGGGCAGGGAACCATCCTACAATGAGCAGTTCTTC,CASSLGREPSYNEQFF
.,TRBJ1-4,.,TRBV5-4,TGTGCCAGCAGCTTGGGCGGCAGGAGGACGGACGAAAAACTGTTTTTT,CASSLGGRRTDEKLFF
.,TRBJ1-4,few,TRBV29-1,TGCAGCGCTGCCCGGGGTGGGGGCGGTGAAAAACTGTTTTTT,CSAARGGGGEKLFF
.,TRBJ2-2,.,TRBV6-6,TGTGCCAGCAGAAAGGGGGAGCTGTTTTTT,CASRKGELFF
.,TRBJ2-1,.,TRBV2,TGTGCCAGCAGTGAATGGGTACGGGGCAATGAGCAGTTCTTC,CASSEWVRGNEQFF